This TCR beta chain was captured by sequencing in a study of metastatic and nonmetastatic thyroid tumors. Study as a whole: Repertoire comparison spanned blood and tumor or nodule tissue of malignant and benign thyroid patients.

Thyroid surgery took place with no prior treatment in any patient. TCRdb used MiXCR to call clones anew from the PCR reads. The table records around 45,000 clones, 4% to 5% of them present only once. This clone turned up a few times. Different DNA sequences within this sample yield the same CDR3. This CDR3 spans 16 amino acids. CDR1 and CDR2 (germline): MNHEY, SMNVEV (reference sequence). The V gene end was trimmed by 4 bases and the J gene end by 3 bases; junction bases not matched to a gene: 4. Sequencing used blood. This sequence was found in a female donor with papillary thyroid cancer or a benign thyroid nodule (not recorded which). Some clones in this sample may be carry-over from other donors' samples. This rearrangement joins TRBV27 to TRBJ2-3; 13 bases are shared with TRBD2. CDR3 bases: TGTGCCAGCAGTTCCAGACTAGCGGGAGGTACAGATACGCAGTATTTT. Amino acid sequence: CASSSRLAGGTDTQYF.